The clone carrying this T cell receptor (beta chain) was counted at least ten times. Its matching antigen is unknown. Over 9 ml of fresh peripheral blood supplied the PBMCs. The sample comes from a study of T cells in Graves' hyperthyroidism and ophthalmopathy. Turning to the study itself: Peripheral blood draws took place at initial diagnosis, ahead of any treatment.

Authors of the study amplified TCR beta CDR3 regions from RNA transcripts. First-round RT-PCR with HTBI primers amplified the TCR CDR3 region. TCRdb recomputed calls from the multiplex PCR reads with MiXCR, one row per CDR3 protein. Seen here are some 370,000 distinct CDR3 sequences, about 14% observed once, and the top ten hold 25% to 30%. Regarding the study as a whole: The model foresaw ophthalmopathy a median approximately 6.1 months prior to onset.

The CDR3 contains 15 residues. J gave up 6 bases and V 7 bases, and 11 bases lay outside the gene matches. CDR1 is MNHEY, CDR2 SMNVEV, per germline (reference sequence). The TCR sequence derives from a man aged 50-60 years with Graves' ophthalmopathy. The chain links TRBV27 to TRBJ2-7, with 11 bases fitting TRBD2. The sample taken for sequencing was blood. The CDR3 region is CASTTSGIHSLEQYF. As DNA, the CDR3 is TGTGCCAGCACGACTAGCGGGATACATTCGCTCGAGCAGTACTTC.